A selection of T cell receptor beta chains follows, all from one sample in a study of identical twins. TCRdb reprocessed the 5' RACE reads via MiXCR and lists one record per CDR3 protein. The sample lists around 480,000 distinct CDR3 sequences, approximately 14% occurring once. The same sample was also used in a study of yellow fever vaccine responses in identical twins.

The sequencing sample was made of CD4+ T cells sorted from blood. All receptors come from a woman in her late teens or twenties in good health. The CDR3 runs from the conserved cysteine through the conserved F or W. D genes are given only for firm matches. Expanded clones are given a class, and other clones once, few, many or no size at all.

D gene	clone size	V gene	J gene	CDR3 protein	CDR3 DNA
.	many	TRBV2	TRBJ2-7	CASGVNSYEQYF	TGTGCCAGCGGGGTCAACTCCTACGAGCAGTACTTC
TRBD1	few	TRBV11-2	TRBJ1-1	CASSSWGQLNTEAFF	TGTGCCAGCAGCTCATGGGGACAGCTGAACACTGAAGCTTTCTTT
TRBD1	.	TRBV9	TRBJ1-1	CASSRRQGADTEAFF	TGTGCCAGCAGCCGGCGACAGGGAGCGGACACTGAAGCTTTCTTT
TRBD1	.	TRBV20-1	TRBJ2-7	CSASDRPSYEQYF	TGCAGTGCCTCGGACAGGCCTTCCTACGAGCAGTACTTC
.	.	TRBV29-1	TRBJ2-7	CSVGRAYEQYF	TGCAGCGTTGGCAGGGCCTACGAGCAGTACTTC
.	few	TRBV6-5	TRBJ2-7	CASSYTALGSVEQYF	TGTGCCAGCAGTTACACGGCCCTGGGTAGCGTCGAGCAGTACTTC
TRBD1	.	TRBV5-6	TRBJ2-3	CASSPSLGQLSTDTQYF	TGTGCCAGCAGCCCAAGCTTGGGACAGCTTTCCACAGATACGCAGTATTTT
.	.	TRBV5-4	TRBJ2-6	CASSDTGSGANVLTF	TGTGCCAGCAGCGACACAGGGTCTGGGGCCAACGTCCTGACTTTC
.	.	TRBV28	TRBJ2-2	CASSGRLPGELFF	TGTGCCAGCAGCGGGAGACTCCCCGGGGAGCTGTTTTTT
.	few	TRBV28	TRBJ1-5	CASSLWVGRDSNQPQHF	TGTGCCAGCAGTTTATGGGTTGGCAGGGATAGCAATCAGCCCCAGCATTTT
.	.	TRBV20-1	TRBJ2-3	CSARRSFFSADTQYF	TGCAGTGCTAGACGGTCTTTTTTTAGCGCAGATACGCAGTATTTT
TRBD1	.	TRBV29-1	TRBJ2-7	CSVADRATYEQYF	TGCAGCGTTGCCGACAGGGCCACCTACGAGCAGTACTTC
TRBD2	many	TRBV12-3/TRBV12-4	TRBJ2-1	CASTPSGTSGRVQFF	TGTGCCAGCACTCCTTCCGGGACTAGCGGGAGGGTGCAGTTCTTC
.	few	TRBV3-1	TRBJ2-2	CASSQELGTPNTGELFF	TGTGCCAGCAGCCAAGAGCTGGGGACACCGAACACCGGGGAGCTGTTTTTT
.	.	TRBV3-1	TRBJ2-1	CASRPLSGGNNEQFF	TGTGCCAGCAGACCGCTGAGTGGAGGGAACAATGAGCAGTTCTTC
.	.	TRBV5-1	TRBJ2-5	CASSLGSEETQYF	TGCGCCAGCAGCTTGGGCAGCGAAGAGACCCAGTACTTC
.	few	TRBV4-1	TRBJ1-5	CASKDTQSNQPQHF	TGCGCCAGCAAGGACACTCAGAGCAATCAGCCCCAGCATTTT
.	few	TRBV5-1	TRBJ2-5	CASSPLIQGTETQYF	TGCGCCAGCAGCCCGTTGATCCAGGGGACGGAGACCCAGTACTTC
TRBD1	few	TRBV6-1	TRBJ2-7	CASSLERGPYEQYF	TGTGCCAGCAGTCTGGAGAGGGGGCCCTACGAGCAGTACTTC
.	.	TRBV6-1	TRBJ2-7	CASSGPGRGTYEQYF	TGTGCCAGCAGTGGACCGGGACGGGGAACCTACGAGCAGTACTTC
TRBD1	.	TRBV7-9	TRBJ1-6	CASSPTTPGTGIYF	TGTGCCAGCAGCCCAACCACGCCCGGGACAGGCATCTACTTT
.	.	TRBV5-1	TRBJ2-3	CASSVEGDTQYF	TGCGCCAGCAGCGTTGAGGGAGATACGCAGTATTTT
TRBD2	many	TRBV12-3/TRBV12-4	TRBJ2-1	CASSLGSSGTHNEQFF	TGTGCCAGCAGTTTAGGTTCTAGCGGGACCCACAATGAGCAGTTCTTC
TRBD2	.	TRBV7-8	TRBJ2-1	CASSLVGLAGTNEQFF	TGTGCCAGCAGCTTAGTTGGGCTAGCGGGAACCAATGAGCAGTTCTTC
TRBD1	few	TRBV14	TRBJ2-3	CASSQDVTGADTQYF	TGTGCCAGCAGCCAAGATGTGACAGGGGCAGATACGCAGTATTTT
TRBD1	few	TRBV20-1	TRBJ1-1	CSARRDRGWGTEAFF	TGCAGTGCTAGAAGGGACAGGGGGTGGGGCACTGAAGCTTTCTTT
.	few	TRBV7-3	TRBJ2-1	CASSLTPTLSYNEQFF	TGTGCCAGCAGCTTAACGCCGACACTCTCCTACAATGAGCAGTTCTTC
.	.	TRBV20-1	TRBJ2-1	CSARGLSYHEQFF	TGCAGTGCCAGGGGACTTAGTTACCATGAGCAGTTCTTC
.	few	TRBV12-3/TRBV12-4	TRBJ2-5	CASSPSLAGETQYF	TGTGCCAGCAGTCCATCCCTAGCAGGGGAGACCCAGTACTTC
TRBD1	many	TRBV5-1	TRBJ2-1	CASSLRDRGLLNEQFF	TGCGCCAGCAGCTTGAGGGACAGGGGTCTCCTCAATGAGCAGTTCTTC
.	.	TRBV10-1	TRBJ2-7	CASSESDARIYEQYF	TGCGCCAGCAGTGAGTCGGATGCACGGATCTACGAGCAGTACTTC
.	.	TRBV3-1	TRBJ1-2	CASSPQETYGYTF	TGTGCCAGCAGCCCACAGGAGACCTATGGCTACACCTTC